One and the same sample provided the 31 T cell receptor beta chains below, sequenced in a study of metastatic and nonmetastatic thyroid tumors. No patient had received any treatment before thyroid surgery. TCRdb re-called the PCR reads with MiXCR. Counted here are just over 20,000 clones, approximately 40% occurring once; the ten biggest clones make up 29%. The sequenced sample was tumor tissue. All receptors derive from a female donor with papillary thyroid cancer or a benign thyroid nodule (not recorded which). Some clones in this sample may be carry-over from other donors' samples.

This clone was seen once. This chain joins TRBV20-1 and TRBJ2-2, with 11 bases aligning to TRBD1. The CDR3 is 13 amino acids. The V and J ends lost 6 bases and 7 bases, in that order; junction bases with no gene match: 4. In germline, CDR1 is DFQATT, CDR2 SNEGSKA (reference sequence). This CDR3 is CSAPGTGGGELFF. CDR3 in DNA: TGCAGTGCCCCCGGGACAGGGGGCGGGGAGCTGTTTTTT.

CDR3 bases: TGCGCCAGCAGTGTAACCGGGACAGCCGCACCAGATACGCAGTATTTT. Its translation: CASSVTGTAAPDTQYF. The chain couples TRBV10-2 to TRBJ2-3; 7 bases are a match to TRBD1. The CDR3 is 16 amino acids. V shed 4 bases and J 4 bases; nucleotides not matched to a gene: 11. The germline V gene encodes CDR1 WSHSY and CDR2 SAAADI.

This chain links TRBV5-1 with TRBJ1-1; a possible D gene is TRBD1 (5 bases). The CDR3 consists of 13 residues. Deletions cut 4 bases from V and 1 base from J, with 8 bases between. CDR1 and CDR2 (germline): SGHRS, YFSETQ. Here the CDR3 DNA reads TGCGCCAGCAGCGCGACAGAGAACACTGAAGCTTTCTTT. This sequence encodes CASSATENTEAFF. Combining the CDR3 with reference TRBV5-1 and TRBJ1-1 gives the whole variable domain KAGVTQTPRYLIKTRGQQVTLSCSPISGHRSVSWYQQTPGQGLQFLFEYFSETQRNKGNFPGRFSGRQFSNSRSEMNVSTLELGDSALYLCASSATENTEAFFGQGTRLTVV.

The V and J genes are TRBV28 and TRBJ1-1; D unresolved. The germline V gene has CDR1 MDHEN and CDR2 SYDVKM. V lost 5 bases and J lost 5, with 9 bases in between. The CDR3 sequence is 12 residues long. The CDR3 region has the DNA TGTGCCAGCAGTCCTCTATGGACTGAAGCTTTCTTT. It specifies CASSPLWTEAFF.

This clone was detected only a few times. V is TRBV15 and J is TRBJ1-4, with TRBD1 matching 7 bases. CDR1 and CDR2 (germline): LNHNV, YYDKDF (reference sequence). CDR3 length: 15 residues. Unmatched junction bases numbered 8, after V lost 2 bases and J lost 8 bases. The CDR3 DNA reads TGTGCCACCAGCAGACAACAGGGGCCAGGAGAAAAACTGTTTTTT. Its translation is CATSRQQGPGEKLFF.

The gene calls are TRBV20-1 and TRBJ2-1; TRBD2 aligns across 10 bases. This CDR3 comprises 16 residues. Germline CDR1 DFQATT, CDR2 SNEGSKA (reference sequence). V gave up 0 bases and J gave up 6 bases; unmatched junction bases: 8. The DNA of the CDR3 is TGCAGTGCTAGAGATATTAGACTAGCGGGTATCAATGAGCAGTTCTTC. Translation gives CSARDIRLAGINEQFF.

V gene TRBV3-1 combines with J gene TRBJ1-5; the match to TRBD1 covers 8 bases. Germline V lookup: CDR1 LGHDT, CDR2 YNNKEL (reference sequence). The CDR3 covers 15 residues. With V trimmed by 6 bases and J by 0 bases, 4 bases remained unmatched. CDR3: CASRPDRGSNQPQHF. The CDR3 bases are TGTGCCAGCAGGCCCGACAGGGGTAGCAATCAGCCCCAGCATTTT.

This rearrangement joins TRBV6-9 to TRBJ1-2; D call uncertain. This CDR3 region has 11 residues. The germline V and J ends were trimmed by 5 bases and 6 bases, with 7 bases remaining between them. CDR1 and CDR2 from the germline V gene are MNHGY and SVAAGI. The CDR3 loop reads CASSLGNGYTF. Here the CDR3 DNA reads TGTGCCAGCAGTCTAGGGAATGGCTACACCTTC.

This clone came up a few times. The chain recombines TRBV30 with TRBJ2-7; the match to TRBD1 covers 9 bases. This CDR3 has 14 amino acids. Germline assignment: CDR1 GTSNPN and CDR2 SVGIG (reference sequence). J lost 4 bases, V lost 1 base, and 5 bases had no gene match. CDR3 loop: CAWSGTGGWYEQYF. In DNA form, the CDR3 reads TGTGCCTGGAGTGGTACAGGGGGCTGGTACGAGCAGTACTTC.

This clone was recorded a few times. The chain joins TRBV2 to TRBJ2-7; 8 nucleotides match TRBD2. The CDR3 loop spans 14 amino acids. The V segment lost 11 bases and the J segment 4 bases; nucleotides outside the gene matches: 13. Per germline, CDR1 SNHLY and CDR2 FYNNEI. The CDR3 region has the DNA TGTGCCTCACGGGGGGGAATGACGCTTTACGAGCAGTACTTC. Encoded protein: CASRGGMTLYEQYF.

This chain uses TRBV12-3 or TRBV12-4 with TRBJ2-1; D not resolved. V was trimmed by 2 bases and J by 8 bases, leaving 4 bases between them. This CDR3 region has 11 residues. CDR3 sequence: CASSLLDEQFF. The CDR3 DNA follows: TGTGCCAGCAGTTTATTGGATGAGCAGTTCTTC.

J is TRBJ1-2 and V is TRBV6-4; 10 bases are a match to TRBD1. V trimming: 5 bases; J trimming: 4 bases; junction bases outside the gene matches: 7. CDR3 size: 15 residues. The germline V gene has CDR1 MRHNA and CDR2 SNTAGT. This CDR3 reads CASSLGQGVGYGYTF. In DNA form, the CDR3 reads TGTGCCAGCAGTCTAGGACAGGGGGTTGGCTATGGCTACACCTTC.

This clone was counted between two and nine times. J is TRBJ1-5 and V is TRBV6-5; tentatively, D is TRBD1 (5 bases). The V gene lost 4 bases and the J gene lost 7 bases, with 11 bases spanning the gap. Germline CDR1 MNHEY, CDR2 SVGAGI. This CDR3 is built from 13 residues. The CDR3 region has the DNA TGTGCCAGCAGTTGGGGGAGAGGGCAGCCCCAGCATTTT. Translation gives CASSWGRGQPQHF.

This clone was recorded a few times. The same CDR3 is also encoded by other DNA sequences in this sample. This chain links TRBV28 with TRBJ2-5, with D uncertain. The germline V and J ends were trimmed by 1 base and 5 bases, with 5 bases remaining between them. This CDR3 spans 12 amino acids. Germline CDR1 and CDR2: MDHEN and SYDVKM. The CDR3 region is CASSLYGETQYF. Written as DNA, the CDR3 is TGTGCCAGCAGTTTATATGGGGAGACCCAGTACTTC.

This clone has just a few counts. The junction shows a germline mismatch at one end, possibly a read error. The genes are TRBV19 and TRBJ2-2, with unresolved D. CDR1 is LNHDA, CDR2 SQIVND, per germline (reference sequence). This CDR3 has 14 amino acids. The CDR3 DNA sequence: TGTGCCAGTAGTATTCGAAGCGACACCTGGGAGCTGTTTTTT. Protein product: CASSIRSDTWELFF.

This clone appeared a few times. This chain links TRBV6-1 with TRBJ2-7, with TRBD2 matching over 13 bases. J lost 1 base, V lost 6 bases, and 9 bases had no gene match. Looked up from germline, CDR1 is MNHNS and CDR2 is SASEGT. The CDR3 consists of 17 residues. The CDR3 coding sequence is TGTGCCAGCAGCAGAGAATCGGGACTAGCGGGATCCTACGAGCAGTACTTC. Protein: CASSRESGLAGSYEQYF.

This chain uses TRBV27 with TRBJ2-1, with 12 positions matching TRBD1. V trimming: 5 bases; J trimming: 5 bases; junction bases outside the gene matches: 1. CDR1 and CDR2 (germline): MNHEY, SMNVEV (reference sequence). The CDR3 is 14 amino acids. CDR3 DNA: TGTGCCAGCAGTAGGGACAGGGGGCACAATGAGCAGTTCTTC. This encodes CASSRDRGHNEQFF.

In nucleotides, the CDR3 is TGTGCCAGCAGTGCAGCGGGAGGGATAGATACGCAGTATTTT. Its translation is CASSAAGGIDTQYF. The V and J genes are TRBV6-1 and TRBJ2-3; 10 nucleotides agree with TRBD2. The trim removed 4 bases at V and 5 bases at J, leaving 3 bases unmatched. Germline lookup yields CDR1 MNHNS and CDR2 SASEGT. This CDR3 is built from 14 residues.

The chain uses TRBV28 and TRBJ1-5; TRBD1 aligns across 11 bases. Germline V gives CDR1 MDHEN, CDR2 SYDVKM. The CDR3 is 18 amino acids. V shed 5 bases, J shed 4 bases, and the junction held 13 bases outside the gene matches. The CDR3 is CASSPPWTGGRSNQPQHF. CDR3 in DNA: TGTGCCAGCAGTCCCCCCTGGACAGGGGGCCGGAGTAATCAGCCCCAGCATTTT.

The chain recombines TRBV12-5 with TRBJ2-7, with D possibly matching TRBD2 (6 bases). The V and J ends lost 4 bases and 10 bases respectively, with 14 bases between them. Germline CDR1 reads LGHNT; CDR2 reads FRNRAP. This CDR3 has 12 residues. Here the CDR3 reads CASGWEVGSQYF. CDR3 DNA sequence: TGTGCTAGTGGTTGGGAGGTTGGCAGTCAGTACTTC.

This clone was detected a few times. The CDR3 protein is CASSDWRGTEAFF. The CDR3 DNA reads as TGCGCCAGCAGTGACTGGAGGGGGACTGAAGCTTTCTTT. The chain couples TRBV10-2 to TRBJ1-1, with a weak D call TRBD1 (6 bases). Germline CDR1 WSHSY, CDR2 SAAADI. Trimming left V 3 bases short and J 5 bases short, with 10 bases between. The length of the CDR3 is 13 residues.

This clone came up a few times. The V call is TRBV24-1, the J call TRBJ1-5; 7 bases fit TRBD1. The ends lost 4 bases at V and 5 bases at J; junction bases unmatched: 10. The CDR3 is made up of 16 amino acids. Germline V CDR1 and CDR2: KGHDR, SFDVKD. The CDR3 loop is CATSESATGTYQPQHF. The CDR3 region has the DNA TGTGCCACCAGTGAAAGCGCGACAGGGACCTATCAGCCCCAGCATTTT.

This rearrangement joins TRBV20-1 to TRBJ2-4, with D unresolved. CDR3 length equals 16 residues. Germline CDR1 is DFQATT and CDR2 is SNEGSKA (reference sequence). V lost 0 bases to trimming and J lost 0 bases, with 12 bases between them. Here the CDR3 DNA reads TGCAGTGCTAGAGATCCTCAGGAAATAGCCAAAAACATTCAGTACTTC. This codes for CSARDPQEIAKNIQYF.

In this sample, this clone turned up a few times. V and J are TRBV28 and TRBJ1-2; no reliable D call. V lost 10 bases to trimming and J lost 3 bases, with 9 bases between them. The CDR3 runs 11 residues. Germline V CDR1 and CDR2: MDHEN, SYDVKM. CDR3 amino acids: CAIPEDYGYTF. CDR3 nucleotide sequence: TGTGCCATCCCAGAAGACTATGGCTACACCTTC.

This clone showed up just a few times. V is TRBV27 and J is TRBJ1-4; no reliable D call. V was trimmed by 3 bases and J by 7 bases, leaving 9 bases between them. Germline lookup yields CDR1 MNHEY and CDR2 SMNVEV (reference sequence). The CDR3 totals 13 residues. As DNA, the CDR3 is TGTGCCAGCAGTTTTTCGGGGTTTGAAAAACTGTTTTTT. Amino acids: CASSFSGFEKLFF. Full variable domain (rest looked up from reference TRBV27 and TRBJ1-4): EAQVTQNPRYLITVTGKKLTVTCSQNMNHEYMSWYRQDPGLGLRQIYYSMNVEVTDKGDVPEGYKVSRKEKRNFPLILESPSPNQTSLYFCASSFSGFEKLFFGSGTQLSVL.

The chain couples TRBV12-3 or TRBV12-4 to TRBJ2-7, with a tentative D call TRBD1 (6 bases). The CDR3 runs to 14 residues. The ends were cut back, 5 bases at V and 3 bases at J, with 14 bases in the middle. CDR3 protein: CASSPDRTFYEQYF. The DNA of the CDR3 is TGTGCCAGCAGTCCCGACAGGACGTTCTACGAGCAGTACTTC.

This clone was counted a few times. The chain employs TRBV5-1 and TRBJ2-3; D not certain. Germline CDR1 SGHRS, CDR2 YFSETQ. The CDR3 is made up of 11 amino acids. V dropped 0 bases and J dropped 6 bases, with 2 bases sitting between them. CDR3 sequence (DNA): TGCGCCAGCAGCTTGGGGGATACGCAGTATTTT. Protein: CASSLGDTQYF.

The chain links TRBV4-1 to TRBJ2-3, with D possibly TRBD2 on 6 matching bases. Germline CDR1 and CDR2: MGHRA and YSYEKL. This CDR3 is built from 16 residues. V gave up 3 bases and J gave up 4 bases, with 17 bases separating them. Written as DNA, the CDR3 is TGCGCCAGCAGCCAGTCTGGACCTCGGAGGGCAGATACGCAGTATTTT. The encoded protein is CASSQSGPRRADTQYF.

This chain connects TRBV4-1 to TRBJ2-3; possibly TRBD2 for D (7 bases). Looked up from germline, CDR1 is MGHRA and CDR2 is YSYEKL. The ends were cut back, 4 bases at V and 1 base at J, with 12 bases in the middle. This CDR3 is 15 amino acids long. In DNA form, the CDR3 reads TGCGCCAGCAGCCGTGAAGGGGGGGGCACAGATACGCAGTATTTT. It is translated as CASSREGGGTDTQYF.

The chain joins TRBV28 to TRBJ2-5; TRBD1 matches 7 bases. Germline V gives CDR1 MDHEN, CDR2 SYDVKM. The length of the CDR3 is 14 residues. V trimming: 3 bases; J trimming: 5 bases; junction bases outside the gene matches: 6. CDR3 sequence reads: CASSFRGGRETQYF. The CDR3 DNA reads as TGTGCCAGCAGTTTTCGAGGGGGCCGTGAGACCCAGTACTTC.

The rearrangement uses TRBV6-1 and TRBJ2-1, with D possibly called TRBD1 or TRBD2 (5 bases each). Germline loops: CDR1 MNHNS, CDR2 SASEGT. The CDR3 runs 15 residues. V dropped 7 bases and J dropped 9 bases, with 22 bases sitting between them. Here the CDR3 DNA reads TGTGCCAGCATCCGGACGCGTGGGACGGTCGCTGAGCAGTTCTTC. Amino acids: CASIRTRGTVAEQFF.